These 30 T cell receptor beta chains originate from one sample sequenced in a study of T cell repertoires in cytomegalovirus infection. Their antigens remain unidentified. One entry per CDR3 protein, called by TCRdb with MiXCR from the reads. In the table there are approximately 340,000 distinct CDR3 sequences, roughly 29% of which are singletons. The material sequenced was cultured PBMCs, taken from culture after CMV antigen stimulation. These receptors came from a human donor in good health (CMV status not recorded). Some clones in this sample may be carry-over from other donors' samples.

J is TRBJ1-4 and V is TRBV12-3 or TRBV12-4, with D possibly TRBD1 on 5 matching bases. V shed 2 bases and J shed 2 bases, with 15 bases lying between them. This CDR3 has 17 residues. CDR3 amino acids: CASSLMRGLGTNEKLFF. The CDR3 DNA sequence: TGTGCCAGCAGTTTAATGAGGGGCCTCGGCACTAATGAAAAACTGTTTTTT.

There are many counts of this clonotype. The rearrangement links TRBV7-2 to TRBJ1-6; tentatively, D is TRBD1 (5 bases). V was clipped by 4 bases and J by 9 bases, with 19 bases between them. The CDR3 runs 16 residues. Per germline, CDR1 SGHTA and CDR2 FQGNSA. CDR3: CASSSRVTWRGSPLHF. Written as DNA, the CDR3 is TGTGCCAGCAGCTCCAGGGTAACCTGGCGGGGTTCACCCCTCCACTTT.

The chain recombines TRBV5-1 with TRBJ2-3; 10 positions agree with TRBD2. Germline V gives CDR1 SGHRS, CDR2 YFSETQ. This CDR3 has 15 amino acids. V was clipped by 0 bases and J by 7 bases; unmatched bases: 5. CDR3 residues: CASSLGGTSENTQYF. Written as DNA, the CDR3 is TGCGCCAGCAGCTTGGGCGGGACTAGCGAAAATACGCAGTATTTT.

The chain uses TRBV6-5 and TRBJ1-3; 7 bases fit TRBD1. Trimming at V came to 2 bases and at J to 2 bases, leaving 3 bases not matched to a gene. Germline V gene sequence: CDR1 MNHEY, CDR2 SVGAGI. CDR3 size: 15 residues. In DNA, the CDR3 is TGTGCCAGCAGTTACGACAGGGCTACTGGAAACACCATATATTTT. The encoded protein is CASSYDRATGNTIYF.

The rearrangement uses TRBV4-2 and TRBJ1-1; D ambiguous. Trimming cost V 0 bases and J 1 base, with 9 bases left between them. CDR1 and CDR2 from the germline V gene are LGHNA and YNFKEQ. CDR3 length equals 15 residues. The CDR3: CASSQDQAENTEAFF. CDR3 sequence (DNA): TGTGCCAGCAGCCAAGATCAGGCGGAGAACACTGAAGCTTTCTTT.

This clonotype appeared a few times. J is TRBJ2-5 and V is TRBV11-2; no definite D call. Trimming stripped 1 base from V and 5 bases from J, with 20 bases between. Germline V gives CDR1 SGHAT, CDR2 FQNNGV. The CDR3 spans 17 residues. The CDR3 bases are TGTGCCAGCAGCTTAGGTGTAAGGCTCACCCGGGCCGAGACCCAGTACTTC. This codes for CASSLGVRLTRAETQYF.

The gene calls are TRBV7-8 and TRBJ2-1; D is unclear. The V end was cut by 7 bases, the J end by 2 bases, with 9 bases between. CDR3 length: 13 amino acids. The germline V gene has CDR1 SGHVS and CDR2 FQNEAQ. In nucleotides, the CDR3 is TGTGCCAGCAAGGACGCAGCCTACAATGAGCAGTTCTTC. Its translation: CASKDAAYNEQFF.

The rearrangement links TRBV27 to TRBJ2-1, with D possibly being TRBD2 (6 bases). This CDR3 contains 13 residues. The germline V gene has CDR1 MNHEY and CDR2 SMNVEV (reference sequence). The V end was cut by 4 bases, the J end by 10 bases, with 14 bases between. The CDR3 is CASSWTTGMEQFF. The CDR3 nucleotides read TGTGCCAGCAGTTGGACTACCGGAATGGAGCAGTTCTTC.

This clonotype was seen only a few times. CDR3 DNA sequence: TGTGCCAGCAGTTTATACAGGGGGTCTGGAAACACCATATATTTT. It codes for CASSLYRGSGNTIYF. This rearrangement joins TRBV28 to TRBJ1-3, with 8 bases matching TRBD1. Germline assignment: CDR1 MDHEN and CDR2 SYDVKM. CDR3 length: 15 amino acids. Trimming cost V 1 base and J 1 base; bases outside gene matches: 0.

This clonotype has just a few counts. The chain is built from TRBV6-8 and TRBJ1-2, with TRBD1 matching 8 bases. Germline-derived CDR1 and CDR2 are MNHGY and SAAAGT. The V gene end was trimmed by 6 bases and the J gene end by 5 bases; junction bases not matched to a gene: 5. This CDR3 spans 13 amino acids. The CDR3 spells CASRGTGVYGYTF. In DNA, the CDR3 is TGTGCCAGCAGGGGGACAGGCGTTTATGGCTACACCTTC.

The chain joins TRBV5-5 to TRBJ1-1; D is uncertain. The CDR3 runs 14 residues. Germline CDR1 SGHKS, CDR2 YYEKEE (reference sequence). V was shortened by 2 bases and J by 11 bases, with 19 bases between the two germline ends. This CDR3 is CASSFPSTKLGAFF. CDR3 in DNA: TGTGCCAGCAGCTTTCCCTCAACGAAGCTTGGGGCTTTCTTT.

This rearrangement joins TRBV27 to TRBJ1-2, with TRBD1 as a possible D gene (5 bases). This CDR3 contains 14 residues. The V gene lost 7 bases and the J gene lost 7 bases, with 19 bases spanning the gap. Germline V gene data show CDR1 as MNHEY and CDR2 as SMNVEV (reference sequence). CDR3 in DNA: TGTGCCAGCATGGATCCGGGACCTTTCAGTGGCTACACCTTC. Translation: CASMDPGPFSGYTF.

The J gene is TRBJ1-4, the V gene TRBV7-9, with no clear D. The CDR3 extends over 12 amino acids. Trimming took 5 bases from V and 3 from J, leaving 4 bases between them. Germline assignment: CDR1 SEHNR and CDR2 FQNEAQ (reference sequence). The CDR3 here is CASSPSNEKLFF. In DNA form, the CDR3 reads TGTGCCAGCAGCCCTTCTAATGAAAAACTGTTTTTT.

For this clonotype: A much larger clone is a single base away; this may be a read error. This rearrangement joins TRBV2 to TRBJ1-1; D might be TRBD1 (6 bases). There are 13 residues in the CDR3. In germline, CDR1 is SNHLY, CDR2 FYNNEI. The CDR3 region has the DNA TGTGCCGGCAGGAACAGGGTGGGCACTGAAGCTTTCTTT. Residues: CAGRNRVGTEAFF.

This clonotype was seen more than once but under ten times. The V and J genes are TRBV11-2 and TRBJ2-1, with 8 bases lining up with TRBD2. Per germline, CDR1 SGHAT and CDR2 FQNNGV. The CDR3 spans 14 residues. The V and J ends lost 1 base and 7 bases, in that order; junction bases with no gene match: 3. CDR3 sequence (DNA): TGTGCCAGCAGCTTAGCGGGAGGGCGGAATGAGCAGTTCTTC. Translated: CASSLAGGRNEQFF.

This clonotype was seen repeatedly, ten times or more. The chain carries TRBV11-3 and TRBJ1-1; 7 bases agree with TRBD1. The germline V gene encodes CDR1 SGHNT and CDR2 YENEEA. Trimming took 1 base from V and 1 from J; bases not matched to a gene: 6. CDR3 length: 16 amino acids. In DNA form, the CDR3 reads TGTGCCAGCAGCTTAGGGCAGGGGGGGAGGAACACTGAAGCTTTCTTT. Protein product: CASSLGQGGRNTEAFF. Full variable domain (outside the CDR3, taken from reference TRBV11-3 and TRBJ1-1): EAGVVQSPRYKIIEKKQPVAFWCNPISGHNTLYWYLQNLGQGPELLIRYENEEAVDDSQLPKDRFSAERLKGVDSTLKIQPAELGDSAVYLCASSLGQGGRNTEAFFGQGTRLTVV.

This clonotype was observed at least ten times. This sequence joins TRBV6-5 and TRBJ2-7; D gene unclear. The CDR3 runs 11 residues. Germline V gene data show CDR1 as MNHEY and CDR2 as SVGAGI. The V and J ends lost 0 bases and 7 bases respectively, with 4 bases between them. CDR3: CASSYSGEQYF. The CDR3, as DNA: TGTGCCAGCAGTTACTCGGGTGAGCAGTACTTC.

This clonotype showed up just a few times. J is TRBJ1-1 and V is TRBV19; 9 bases are a match to TRBD1. This CDR3 has 16 residues. V was pared by 6 bases and J by 1 base, with 9 bases of the junction left unmatched. From germline, CDR1 is LNHDA and CDR2 SQIVND (reference sequence). CDR3 sequence: CASRVMDRGQNTEAFF. The DNA of the CDR3 is TGTGCCAGTAGGGTAATGGACAGGGGTCAGAACACTGAAGCTTTCTTT.

This clonotype has a count of ten or more. CDR3 loop: CSALQGTNEKLFF. The CDR3 DNA reads TGCAGCGCTTTACAGGGAACTAATGAAAAACTGTTTTTT. The rearrangement joins TRBV29-1 to TRBJ1-4; TRBD1 might be the D (6 bases). V was clipped by 7 bases and J by 1 base, with 10 bases between them. The CDR3 extends over 13 amino acids. Germline CDR1 SQVTM, CDR2 ANQGSEA.

This clonotype was seen ten or more times. V usage is TRBV7-2 and J usage is TRBJ1-3, with D perhaps matching TRBD1 (6 bases). V lost 3 bases, J lost 3 bases, and 21 bases lay in between. The germline gives CDR1 SGHTA, CDR2 FQGNSA. The CDR3 consists of 18 residues. The CDR3: CASSLVGKGGGGGNTIYF. As DNA, the CDR3 is TGTGCCAGCAGCTTGGTGGGCAAAGGGGGAGGCGGTGGAAACACCATATATTTT.

The chain employs TRBV7-9 and TRBJ2-5; a possible D gene is TRBD1 (6 bases). The CDR3 length is 15 residues. In germline, CDR1 is SEHNR, CDR2 FQNEAQ (reference sequence). V was pared by 0 bases and J by 3 bases, with 11 bases between. Written as DNA, the CDR3 is TGTGCCAGCAGCTTAGCGTACAGGGCGGAAGAGACCCAGTACTTC. Translation gives CASSLAYRAEETQYF.

The chain links TRBV5-1 to TRBJ1-1; no reliable D call. CDR1 is SGHRS, CDR2 YFSETQ, per germline. The CDR3 length is 14 residues. Deletions cut 0 bases from V and 1 base from J, with 7 bases between. As DNA, the CDR3 is TGCGCCAGCAGCTTGGATCCGAGGAACACTGAAGCTTTCTTT. This codes for CASSLDPRNTEAFF.

The chain employs TRBV29-1 and TRBJ2-3; D remains unclear. V was trimmed by 7 bases and J by 2 bases, leaving 10 bases between them. Per germline, CDR1 SQVTM and CDR2 ANQGSEA. The CDR3 extends over 12 amino acids. The chain's CDR3 is CSAWTDTDTQYF. CDR3 in DNA: TGCAGCGCCTGGACGGACACAGATACGCAGTATTTT.

The CDR3 reads CASSLAPGLAGEETQYF. The CDR3 nucleotides read TGTGCCAGCAGCTTGGCTCCGGGACTAGCGGGAGAAGAGACCCAGTACTTC. V and J are TRBV5-4 and TRBJ2-5, with TRBD2 matching 14 bases. Germline V gene sequence: CDR1 SGHNT, CDR2 YYREEE (reference sequence). There are 17 residues in the CDR3. V was clipped by 0 bases and J by 3 bases; unmatched bases: 4.

The sample holds a few counts of this clonotype. The chain employs TRBV12-3 or TRBV12-4 and TRBJ2-3; D not certain. This CDR3 region has 14 residues. Trimming cost V 6 bases and J 0 bases, with 10 bases left between them. The CDR3 spells CASSRVLSTDTQYF. The DNA of the CDR3 is TGTGCCAGCAGCCGTGTCCTCAGCACAGATACGCAGTATTTT.

The table lists this clonotype with a few counts. V and J are TRBV12-3 or TRBV12-4 and TRBJ1-1, with 8 bases lining up with TRBD1. The CDR3 has 15 residues. J lost 4 bases, V lost 5 bases, and 9 bases had no gene match. CDR3 amino acids: CASSRGTGGSTEAFF. CDR3 nucleotides: TGTGCCAGCAGTCGTGGGACAGGCGGAAGCACTGAAGCTTTCTTT.

The genes are TRBV27 and TRBJ2-7, with 7 bases that match TRBD1. The ends lost 6 bases at V and 3 bases at J; junction bases unmatched: 5. The CDR3 consists of 13 residues. Germline V gene data show CDR1 as MNHEY and CDR2 as SMNVEV (reference sequence). The CDR3 DNA reads as TGTGCCAGCAGGAGGGACAGTTACTACGAGCAGTACTTC. It translates to CASRRDSYYEQYF.

The table lists this clonotype with a few counts. The chain joins TRBV2 to TRBJ1-6, with no clear D. The germline CDR1 and CDR2 sequences are SNHLY and FYNNEI. This CDR3 is built from 18 residues. V was shortened by 0 bases and J by 7 bases, with 19 bases between the two germline ends. In nucleotides, the CDR3 is TGTGCCAGCAGTGAAGCTCCCCTTCTCCGGGCCTCAAATTCACCCCTCCACTTT. Protein: CASSEAPLLRASNSPLHF. The whole variable domain, remainder taken from reference TRBV2 and TRBJ1-6, is EPEVTQTPSHQVTQMGQEVILRCVPISNHLYFYWYRQILGQKVEFLVSFYNNEISEKSEIFDDQFSVERPDGSNFTLKIRSTKLEDSAMYFCASSEAPLLRASNSPLHFGNGTRLTVT.

This clonotype was counted a few times. The rearrangement uses TRBV11-3 and TRBJ2-1; 8 nucleotides match TRBD1. Germline V gene lookup returns CDR1 SGHNT and CDR2 YENEEA. With 5 bases clipped from V and 5 bases from J, the junction kept 11 bases outside the gene matches. This CDR3 spans 16 amino acids. DNA of the CDR3: TGTGCCAGCAGCCATGAGGTGGGACAGGACCACAATGAGCAGTTCTTC. Protein sequence: CASSHEVGQDHNEQFF.

J is TRBJ1-3 and V is TRBV14; D is perhaps TRBD1 (5 bases). V lost 7 bases, J lost 4 bases, and 20 bases lay in between. This CDR3 spans 16 amino acids. Germline lookup yields CDR1 SGHDN and CDR2 FVKESK. The CDR3 reads CASKEQGAIVGNTIYF. CDR3 DNA: TGTGCCAGCAAGGAACAAGGGGCAATAGTGGGAAACACCATATATTTT.